Ten or more counts support the clone carrying this T cell receptor (beta chain). The data belong to a study of human T cells and chemical hapten exposure. The CDR3 runs 18 residues. Trimming shortened V by 4 bases and J by 2 bases, and 19 bases separated the two germline ends. Per the germline V gene, CDR1 is SGDLS and CDR2 is YYNGEE. Via MiXCR, TCRdb re-called the RACE reads, giving one row per CDR3 protein. In the table there are some 80,000 distinct CDR3 sequences, over 8.5% of which are singletons. Time point reported: patch test 1, 2 weeks after DPC sensitization. Treatment meaning: therapeutic diphenylcyclopropenone sensitization with weekly scalp DPC.

The chain has TRBV9 and TRBJ2-6; a possible D gene is TRBD1 (5 bases). This specimen consisted of whole blood, obtained in connection with sensitization to the hapten diphenylcyclopropenone (DPC). This TCR derives from a woman aged 45-60 years with alopecia areata. Some clones in this sample may be carry-over from other donors' samples. Here the CDR3 reads CASSFQGPRGAGANVLTF. Written as DNA, the CDR3 is TGTGCCAGCAGCTTTCAGGGTCCAAGGGGCGCTGGGGCCAACGTCCTGACTTTC.